These T cell receptor beta chains were read from a single sample in a study of T cell responses to AZD1222 COVID-19 vaccine. Clones were read by immunoSEQ multiplex PCR, and TCRdb kept only the in-frame ones, dropping some. The sample consists of about 93,000 clones, just under 90% of them appearing once. The source material was peripheral blood, sampled on day 0 of MenACWY control vaccination. The source is an adult in good health. CDR3s include the opening cysteine and the closing phenylalanine or tryptophan. The D gene is left open where the match is weak. The size of a clone is reported for some rows only, either as once, few or many, or as a class for expanded clones.

v_gene,d_gene,abundance,j_gene,CDR3nt,CDR3aa
TRBV10-3,.,.,TRBJ1-4,TGTGCCATCAGTGAGGTAGTGTCCAGGGAAAAACTGTTTTTT,CAISEVVSREKLFF
TRBV15,TRBD1,.,TRBJ1-6,TGTGCCACCAGACTGGGGACAGCCAGGGGTTCACCCCTCCACTTT,CATRLGTARGSPLHF
TRBV7-3,TRBD1,.,TRBJ2-7,TGTGCCAGCAGCTCGGGACAGGGCAGCGAGCAGTACTTC,CASSSGQGSEQYF
TRBV18,.,once,TRBJ1-2,TGTGCCAGCTCACCACCGCACACGCTCCCCCGGGCCCGGGGCTACACCTTC,CASSPPHTLPRARGYTF
TRBV6-5,TRBD1,once,TRBJ2-1,TGTGCCAGCAGGGGACAGGGGGCACAATACAGTGAGCAGTTCTTC,CASRGQGAQYSEQFF
TRBV7-9,.,.,TRBJ1-2,TGTGCCAGCAGCCCAGGGTCTATGGGTGGCTACACCTTC,CASSPGSMGGYTF
TRBV12-3/TRBV12-4,TRBD1,once,TRBJ1-2,TGTGCCAGCACTAGGGACAGGGAGGGCTACACCTTC,CASTRDREGYTF
TRBV5-4,TRBD1,once,TRBJ2-7,TGTGCCAGCAGAGCCGGGACAGCCTACGAGCAGTACTTC,CASRAGTAYEQYF
TRBV15,TRBD1,.,TRBJ2-7,TGTGCCACCAGCAGAGACAGGGGGACCTACGAGCAGTACTTC,CATSRDRGTYEQYF
TRBV6-5,.,.,TRBJ1-2,TGTGCCAGCAGGAGGGGTAACGGCTATGGCTACACCTTC,CASRRGNGYGYTF
TRBV15,TRBD1,.,TRBJ1-6,TGTGCCACCAGCAGAGGGACAGGGAATTCACCCCTCCACTTT,CATSRGTGNSPLHF
TRBV19,TRBD1,once,TRBJ1-5,TGTGCCAGTAGTTCCCTCGGGGGACAGCATAGCAATCAGCCCCAGCATTTT,CASSSLGGQHSNQPQHF
TRBV10-3,.,.,TRBJ1-5,TGTGCCATCAGTGTGGGGCCCTCCAACCCCCAGCATTTT,CAISVGPSNPQHF
TRBV7-9,.,once,TRBJ1-1,TGTGCCAGCAGCTTAGGATGGGCGCGGGAAGCTTTCTTT,CASSLGWAREAFF
TRBV28,TRBD1,.,TRBJ2-7,TGTGCCAGCAAAATTCAGGGGGCCTGGTACGAGCAGTACTTC,CASKIQGAWYEQYF
TRBV3-1/TRBV3-2,.,.,TRBJ2-7,TGTGCCAGCAGCCAAGCCGCTAACTCCTACGAGCAGTACTTC,CASSQAANSYEQYF
TRBV9,TRBD2,.,TRBJ2-3,TGTGCCAGCAGCGTAGTTGTGACTAGCGGGGGGAAGATAGATACGCAGTATTTT,CASSVVVTSGGKIDTQYF
TRBV20-1,TRBD2,once,TRBJ2-2,TGCAGTGCTAGTCCCCTAGCGGGGGGCCGGGCCGGGGAGCTGTTTTTT,CSASPLAGGRAGELFF
TRBV3-1/TRBV3-2,.,.,TRBJ2-7,TGTGCCAGCAGCCCACGGTCTGGAATCGAGCAGTACTTC,CASSPRSGIEQYF
TRBV4-2,.,few,TRBJ2-2,TGTGCCAGCAGCCAAGAGGCAGGGCTAGCCGGAGGGGAGCTGTTTTTT,CASSQEAGLAGGELFF
TRBV19,TRBD1,.,TRBJ2-2,TGTGCCAGTCAAGGCCCAAGGACAGGGGAAACCGGGGAGCTGTTTTTT,CASQGPRTGETGELFF
TRBV6-5,TRBD2,.,TRBJ2-5,TGTGCCAGCAGTTACTCCGCTAGCGGGGTCCAAGAGACCCAGTACTTC,CASSYSASGVQETQYF
TRBV6-5,TRBD2,.,TRBJ2-3,TGTGCCAGCAGTTACACCTTAGCGGGGGAGACATATACGCAGTATTTT,CASSYTLAGETYTQYF
TRBV12-5,.,.,TRBJ2-7,TGTGCTAGTGGTGACCCTAGGGGCGAGTTCGACCAGTACTTC,CASGDPRGEFDQYF
TRBV6-1,.,.,TRBJ1-2,TGTGCCAGCAGTGAGCAACTACAGGGCATCTATGGCTACACCTTC,CASSEQLQGIYGYTF
TRBV19,.,.,TRBJ1-1,TGTGCCAGTAGTATAGACTCCGGGGTCAACACTGAAGCTTTCTTT,CASSIDSGVNTEAFF
TRBV28,.,.,TRBJ2-7,TGTGCCAGCAGTTTGGACGGGGGGCCGACCTACGAGCAGTACTTC,CASSLDGGPTYEQYF
TRBV29-1,.,.,TRBJ1-2,TGCAGCGTTGAACCACGGGGGCTGCTTGGCTACACCTTC,CSVEPRGLLGYTF
TRBV9,.,.,TRBJ2-7,TGTGCCAGCGGAAGTGGGGGAGGCGAGCAGTACTTC,CASGSGGGEQYF
TRBV5-4,.,.,TRBJ2-3,TGTGCCAGCAATGCCCCCACAGATACGCAGTATTTT,CASNAPTDTQYF
TRBV9,TRBD1,.,TRBJ1-5,TGTGCCAGCAGCACGGGACAGGGGGGACAGCCCCAGCATTTT,CASSTGQGGQPQHF